Below, 24 T cell receptor beta chains from the same sample are listed, as sequenced in a study of blood T cell repertoires in COVID-19 (dated by TCRdb to about 2020). Receptors were amplified or captured by the immunoSEQ multiplex PCR assay. In its TCRdb copy, this immuneACCESS table keeps in-frame sequences only and misses some clones. Where compared with another copy, unresolved V genes explain less than half of these, and the others have no known cause. The sample records just over 300,000 clones, around 89% of which are singletons. The ten largest clonotypes hold over 3.5% of the sample. Sequencing was done on a sample of PBMCs or T cells enriched from blood (not recorded which). The receptors stem from a woman aged 18-29 years with acute COVID-19.

The chain couples TRBV5-1 to TRBJ1-4, with 7 bases that match TRBD1. Germline CDR1 and CDR2: SGHRS and YFSETQ. The V segment lost 4 bases and the J segment 0 bases; nucleotides outside the gene matches: 9. The CDR3 extends over 17 amino acids. As DNA, the CDR3 is TGCGCCAGCAGCCTAGGGACAGACAGAGCAACTAATGAAAAACTGTTTTTT. This sequence encodes CASSLGTDRATNEKLFF.

This clone was detected once. This sequence joins TRBV9 and TRBJ2-3; 11 bases match TRBD2. Germline V CDR1 and CDR2: SGDLS, YYNGEE. The CDR3 contains 15 residues. The ends lost 0 bases at V and 6 bases at J; junction bases unmatched: 3. The chain's CDR3 is CASSVGLAGMDTQYF. CDR3 coding DNA: TGTGCCAGCAGCGTAGGACTAGCGGGAATGGATACGCAGTATTTT. The full variable domain, its missing parts supplied by reference TRBV9 and TRBJ2-3, is DSGVTQTPKHLITATGQRVTLRCSPRSGDLSVYWYQQSLDQGLQFLIQYYNGEERAKGNILERFSAQQFPDLHSELNLSSLELGDSALYFCASSVGLAGMDTQYFGPGTRLTVL.

V gene TRBV29-1 combines with J gene TRBJ2-5, with D unresolved. CDR1 SQVTM and CDR2 ANQGSEA come from the germline V gene. This CDR3 is 11 amino acids long. V lost 0 bases, J lost 7 bases, and 6 bases lay in between. CDR3: CSVEERLTQYF. CDR3 sequence (DNA): TGCAGCGTTGAAGAGAGGTTGACCCAGTACTTC.

This clone was picked up one time. The V gene is TRBV2, the J gene TRBJ2-7; 10 bases are a match to TRBD1. Germline V CDR1 and CDR2: SNHLY, FYNNEI. This CDR3 has 14 residues. V lost 6 bases and J lost 7; bases outside the gene matches: 9. As DNA, the CDR3 is TGTGCCAGCAGAGAGACAGGGGGCGCGTGGGAGCAGTACTTC. Translating gives CASRETGGAWEQYF. Looking up the rest from reference TRBV2 and TRBJ2-7 gives the full variable domain: EPEVTQTPSHQVTQMGQEVILRCVPISNHLYFYWYRQILGQKVEFLVSFYNNEISEKSEIFDDQFSVERPDGSNFTLKIRSTKLEDSAMYFCASRETGGAWEQYFGPGTRLTVT.

In its sample, this clone was seen once. The gene calls are TRBV28 and TRBJ1-5; D perhaps matches TRBD1 (5 bases). The germline V gene has CDR1 MDHEN and CDR2 SYDVKM. The CDR3 length is 17 residues. The V and J ends lost 6 bases and 0 bases respectively, with 18 bases between them. The CDR3 reads CASRWHQGFYSNQPQHF. The CDR3 DNA is TGTGCCAGCAGATGGCATCAGGGATTTTATAGCAATCAGCCCCAGCATTTT.

The chain joins TRBV10-3 to TRBJ2-7, with 9 bases matching TRBD2. Trimming took 3 bases from V and 0 from J; bases not matched to a gene: 6. The CDR3 has 16 amino acids. Germline CDR1 and CDR2: ENHRY and SYGVKD. CDR3 DNA: TGTGCCATCAGTGATCCGGGGCGGGAGGGCTCCTACGAGCAGTACTTC. It translates to CAISDPGREGSYEQYF.

V is TRBV28 and J is TRBJ2-1; 14 nucleotides match TRBD2. The CDR3 totals 17 residues. The V gene end was trimmed by 5 bases and the J gene end by 6 bases; junction bases not matched to a gene: 9. The germline gives CDR1 MDHEN, CDR2 SYDVKM. The CDR3 loop is CASSRRAGTSGSNEQFF. The DNA for the CDR3 is TGTGCCAGCAGTCGGCGAGCCGGGACTAGCGGGAGCAATGAGCAGTTCTTC. Full variable domain (remainder filled in from reference TRBV28 and TRBJ2-1): DVKVTQSSRYLVKRTGEKVFLECVQDMDHENMFWYRQDPGLGLRLIYFSYDVKMKEKGDIPEGYSVSREKKERFSLILESASTNQTSMYLCASSRRAGTSGSNEQFFGPGTRLTVL.

The chain uses TRBV29-1 and TRBJ2-3; 8 bases fit TRBD2. CDR1 is SQVTM and CDR2 is ANQGSEA in the germline V gene. This CDR3 has 15 amino acids. V shed 6 bases, J shed 5 bases, and the junction held 13 bases outside the gene matches. The CDR3 loop is CSVVRGAGAKDTQYF. The CDR3 region has the DNA TGCAGCGTCGTTCGGGGAGCGGGAGCGAAAGATACGCAGTATTTT.

This clone appeared a single time. The chain employs TRBV11-3 and TRBJ2-3, with 8 bases fitting TRBD1. Trimming took 5 bases from V and 1 from J; bases not matched to a gene: 8. The CDR3 is 16 residues long. Germline CDR1 is SGHNT and CDR2 is YENEEA. The CDR3, as DNA: TGTGCCAGCAGCGAACTGGACAGGGCCGGCACAGATACGCAGTATTTT. This sequence encodes CASSELDRAGTDTQYF.

This clone was picked up a small number of times. The V gene is TRBV19, the J gene TRBJ1-2; 7 nucleotides align to TRBD1. Unmatched junction bases numbered 19, after V lost 7 bases and J lost 5 bases. This CDR3 has 17 residues. Per the germline V gene, CDR1 is LNHDA and CDR2 is SQIVND (reference sequence). CDR3 DNA sequence: TGTGCCAGTAATAGTCCATGGGCAGGGGGAAGCAGGTATGGCTACACCTTC. This gives the protein CASNSPWAGGSRYGYTF.

The V call is TRBV7-2, the J call TRBJ2-1; D gene uncertain. V lost 1 base and J lost 10, with 11 bases in between. This CDR3 is built from 13 residues. Per the germline V gene, CDR1 is SGHTA and CDR2 is FQGNSA. CDR3 protein: CASSLDPLREQFF. CDR3 sequence (DNA): TGTGCCAGCAGCTTAGATCCCTTACGGGAGCAGTTCTTC.

This chain joins TRBV2 and TRBJ1-1, with 7 bases matching TRBD1. CDR1 SNHLY and CDR2 FYNNEI come from the germline V gene. V was pared by 4 bases and J by 2 bases, with 7 bases of the junction left unmatched. CDR3 size: 15 residues. CDR3 sequence: CASSAQGEENTEAFF. Here the CDR3 DNA reads TGTGCCAGCAGTGCCCAGGGGGAAGAAAACACTGAAGCTTTCTTT.

CDR3 residues: CASRTPGTSGIRDPGAQYF. The CDR3 DNA is TGCGCCAGCAGGACCCCCGGGACTAGCGGGATACGGGATCCGGGAGCGCAGTATTTT. The chain recombines TRBV5-1 with TRBJ2-3, with 13 bases lining up with TRBD2. Germline CDR1 SGHRS, CDR2 YFSETQ. The CDR3 length is 19 residues. Unmatched junction bases numbered 22, after V lost 5 bases and J lost 10 bases.

This rearrangement joins TRBV7-3 to TRBJ2-7, with D hard to call. The CDR3 extends over 13 amino acids. Trimming left V 5 bases short and J 0 bases short, with 8 bases between. Germline CDR1 is SGHTA and CDR2 is FQGTGA. The chain's CDR3 is CASSPLLSYEQYF. CDR3 nucleotide sequence: TGTGCCAGCAGCCCCCTCCTCTCCTACGAGCAGTACTTC.

The chain combines TRBV27 with TRBJ2-3; D gene unclear. CDR3 length equals 13 residues. Per germline, CDR1 MNHEY and CDR2 SMNVEV (reference sequence). With 6 bases removed from V and 0 bases from J, the gap between germline ends came to 7 bases. The CDR3 sequence: CASSPGSTDTQYF. CDR3 DNA: TGTGCCAGCAGCCCCGGGAGCACAGATACGCAGTATTTT.

V gene TRBV9 combines with J gene TRBJ2-3; 10 bases are shared with TRBD2. Germline lookup yields CDR1 SGDLS and CDR2 YYNGEE. V lost 4 bases and J lost 7; bases outside the gene matches: 6. The CDR3 spans 14 residues. CDR3 amino acids: CASSPLAGVNTQYF. CDR3 DNA: TGTGCCAGCAGCCCTCTAGCGGGAGTAAATACGCAGTATTTT.

This chain links TRBV3-1 (or the pseudogene TRBV3-2) with TRBJ1-1, with D maybe TRBD1 (5 bases). Germline V gives CDR1 LGHDT, CDR2 YNNKEL (reference sequence). Trimming cost V 5 bases and J 8 bases, with 9 bases left between them. The CDR3 consists of 11 residues. CDR3 protein: CASSGNREAFF. The CDR3 DNA follows: TGTGCCAGCAGCGGAAACAGGGAAGCTTTCTTT.

The genes are TRBV13 and TRBJ2-3, with 7 bases aligning to TRBD2. CDR3 length: 17 amino acids. Germline CDR1 is PRHDT and CDR2 is FYEKMQ (reference sequence). V dropped 1 base and J dropped 2; count of bases not matched to a gene: 9. The CDR3 reads CASSLAGGVRDTDTQYF. CDR3 coding DNA: TGTGCCAGCAGCTTAGCTGGGGGGGTTCGGGACACAGATACGCAGTATTTT.

J is TRBJ1-2 and V is TRBV4-1; D uncertain. Germline loops: CDR1 MGHRA, CDR2 YSYEKL. Trimming removed 0 bases at V and 3 bases at J, with 11 bases between. This CDR3 region has 15 residues. The CDR3 reads CASSQDPVEHYGYTF. CDR3 DNA: TGCGCCAGCAGCCAAGATCCGGTTGAGCACTATGGCTACACCTTC.

The chain recombines TRBV6-5 with TRBJ1-2; weak D call: TRBD1 (5 bases). The V and J ends lost 4 bases and 4 bases respectively, with 19 bases between them. This CDR3 contains 16 residues. CDR1 and CDR2 from the germline V gene are MNHEY and SVGAGI. CDR3 protein: CASSSLRHRLGYGYTF. The CDR3 DNA reads as TGTGCCAGCAGTTCCCTACGACACAGGCTCGGCTATGGCTACACCTTC.

The V and J genes are TRBV28 and TRBJ2-1; D is ambiguous. CDR3 length: 13 amino acids. Germline V gene sequence: CDR1 MDHEN, CDR2 SYDVKM. Trimming removed 5 bases at V and 8 bases at J, with 13 bases between. CDR3 sequence: CASSKSSTYEQFF. Written as DNA, the CDR3 is TGTGCCAGCAGTAAGAGTAGTACCTATGAGCAGTTCTTC.

The J gene is TRBJ1-5, the V gene TRBV19, with D possibly being TRBD1 (6 bases). Germline-derived CDR1 and CDR2 are LNHDA and SQIVND (reference sequence). CDR3 length: 12 residues. V lost 11 bases and J lost 5, with 13 bases in between. The CDR3 nucleotides are TGTGCCGCGATGGACAGAGATCAGCCCCAGCATTTT. This encodes CAAMDRDQPQHF. Filled out from reference TRBV19 and TRBJ1-5, the complete variable domain reads DGGITQSPKYLFRKEGQNVTLSCEQNLNHDAMYWYRQDPGQGLRLIYYSQIVNDFQKGDIAEGYSVSREKKESFPLTVTSAQKNPTAFYLCAAMDRDQPQHFGDGTRLSIL.

This chain joins TRBV28 and TRBJ1-2, with a possible D match to TRBD1 (5 bases). V dropped 7 bases and J dropped 7 bases, with 22 bases sitting between them. The germline gives CDR1 MDHEN, CDR2 SYDVKM. This CDR3 region has 15 residues. As DNA, the CDR3 is TGTGCCAGCACCTTGTTCCCGTCAGGGACTGGTGGCTACACCTTC. Translated: CASTLFPSGTGGYTF.

This chain joins TRBV27 and TRBJ1-1, with 7 bases lining up with TRBD1. Looked up from germline, CDR1 is MNHEY and CDR2 is SMNVEV (reference sequence). V dropped 4 bases and J dropped 7; count of bases not matched to a gene: 12. CDR3 length: 15 residues. The CDR3: CASSSWTGLGGEAFF. The CDR3 DNA follows: TGTGCCAGCAGTTCCTGGACAGGCTTGGGGGGTGAAGCTTTCTTT.